The rows below give T cell receptor beta chains drawn from one sample of a study of T cells in Graves' hyperthyroidism and ophthalmopathy. TCRdb analysed the multiplex PCR reads with MiXCR anew, one entry per CDR3 protein. The sample gives 380,000 or so distinct CDR3 sequences, roughly 13% of which show up once; around 21% is in the top ten. Sequencing used blood. The source is a man aged 30-40 years with Graves' hyperthyroidism that later progressed to Graves' ophthalmopathy. Each CDR3 is given with its conserved first and last residue. Each record gives: clone size, V gene, J gene, D gene, CDR3 protein, CDR3 DNA. The D gene is left open where the match is weak. Rows give clone size only sometimes, using once, few, many, or a class for an expanded clone.

size: -
V: TRBV4-1
J: TRBJ1-2
D: -
CDR3: CASSQAAASYGYTF
DNA: TGCGCCAGCAGCCAAGCGGCCGCTAGCTATGGCTACACCTTC

size: many
V: TRBV28
J: TRBJ2-5
D: -
CDR3: CASSPPSWSPQETQYF
DNA: TGTGCCAGCAGTCCCCCGTCGTGGAGTCCCCAAGAGACCCAGTACTTC

size: many
V: TRBV5-1
J: TRBJ2-1
D: -
CDR3: CASSLAGTSYNEQFF
DNA: TGCGCCAGCAGCTTGGCCGGGACATCCTACAATGAGCAGTTCTTC

size: few
V: TRBV3-1
J: TRBJ1-2
D: TRBD1
CDR3: CASSRPGQGSGGYTF
DNA: TGTGCCAGCAGCCGCCCGGGACAGGGATCTGGGGGCTACACCTTC

size: -
V: TRBV12-3/TRBV12-4
J: TRBJ2-5
D: TRBD1
CDR3: CASRGELGRGKETQYF
DNA: TGTGCCAGCAGGGGCGAGCTTGGCAGGGGGAAGGAGACCCAGTACTTC

size: many
V: TRBV12-3/TRBV12-4
J: TRBJ2-2
D: -
CDR3: CASSPPPGQPGELFF
DNA: TGTGCCAGCAGTCCCCCCCCGGGCCAGCCCGGGGAGCTGTTTTTT

size: many
V: TRBV20-1
J: TRBJ1-3
D: -
CDR3: CSASTSSSGNTIYF
DNA: TGCAGTGCTAGTACCAGTAGCTCTGGAAACACCATATATTTT

size: few
V: TRBV7-9
J: TRBJ2-7
D: TRBD2
CDR3: CASSLGLAGVDEQYF
DNA: TGTGCCAGCAGCTTGGGACTAGCGGGGGTCGACGAGCAGTACTTC

size: -
V: TRBV20-1
J: TRBJ1-6
D: -
CDR3: CSAGDYRTVNNSPLHF
DNA: TGCAGTGCTGGAGATTACAGGACAGTTAATAATTCACCCCTCCACTTT

size: many
V: TRBV12-3/TRBV12-4
J: TRBJ2-7
D: -
CDR3: CASSLAGGQVMQYF
DNA: TGTGCCAGCAGTTTAGCGGGGGGGCAGGTCATGCAGTACTTC

size: -
V: TRBV11-2
J: TRBJ2-7
D: TRBD1
CDR3: CASSLVFLGQPYEQYF
DNA: TGTGCCAGCAGCTTAGTATTTTTGGGACAGCCTTACGAGCAGTACTTC

size: -
V: TRBV30
J: TRBJ2-2
D: -
CDR3: CAWSPYRVATGELFF
DNA: TGTGCCTGGAGTCCGTACAGGGTGGCCACCGGGGAGCTGTTTTTT

size: many
V: TRBV5-5
J: TRBJ2-7
D: -
CDR3: CASSWELYEQYF
DNA: TGTGCCAGCAGCTGGGAACTTTACGAGCAGTACTTC

size: few
V: TRBV12-5
J: TRBJ1-1
D: -
CDR3: CASGLVYYGVNTEAFF
DNA: TGTGCTAGTGGTTTGGTATACTATGGGGTGAACACTGAAGCTTTCTTT

size: -
V: TRBV20-1
J: TRBJ1-4
D: TRBD1
CDR3: CSAIGTENEKLFF
DNA: TGCAGTGCTATAGGGACAGAAAATGAAAAACTGTTTTTT

size: many
V: TRBV9
J: TRBJ1-1
D: TRBD1
CDR3: CASSAETGQVGGSAFF
DNA: TGTGCCAGCAGCGCCGAGACAGGGCAGGTCGGAGGTTCGGCTTTCTTT

size: -
V: TRBV6-1
J: TRBJ1-3
D: -
CDR3: CASRFVDSGNTIYF
DNA: TGTGCCAGCAGGTTCGTTGACTCTGGAAACACCATATATTTT

size: few
V: TRBV20-1
J: TRBJ1-1
D: -
CDR3: CSAHPGHWNTEAFF
DNA: TGCAGTGCACACCCGGGACACTGGAACACTGAAGCTTTCTTT

size: few
V: TRBV13
J: TRBJ1-6
D: -
CDR3: CASSGPGQRFNSPLHF
DNA: TGTGCCAGCAGCGGCCCAGGACAGAGGTTTAATTCACCCCTCCACTTT

size: many
V: TRBV6-5
J: TRBJ2-3
D: -
CDR3: CASSYRDPSTDTQYF
DNA: TGTGCCAGCAGTTATCGGGACCCCAGCACAGATACGCAGTATTTT

size: -
V: TRBV5-1
J: TRBJ2-5
D: TRBD2
CDR3: CASSNTGGSIETQYF
DNA: TGCGCCAGCAGCAACACCGGGGGGAGCATAGAGACCCAGTACTTC

size: many
V: TRBV28
J: TRBJ2-1
D: TRBD1
CDR3: CASSSLLGQGWVNEQFF
DNA: TGTGCCAGCAGTTCCCTCCTCGGACAGGGTTGGGTCAATGAGCAGTTCTTC

size: many
V: TRBV28
J: TRBJ1-1
D: -
CDR3: CASSLFQVRGGTEAFF
DNA: TGTGCCAGCAGTTTATTTCAGGTACGAGGGGGCACTGAAGCTTTCTTT

size: few
V: TRBV11-3
J: TRBJ2-7
D: TRBD1
CDR3: CASSSRDRGLDEQYF
DNA: TGTGCCAGCAGCTCGAGGGACAGGGGACTCGACGAGCAGTACTTC

size: few
V: TRBV4-1
J: TRBJ2-2
D: -
CDR3: CASSQRGQDNTGELFF
DNA: TGCGCCAGCAGCCAGAGGGGACAAGATAACACCGGGGAGCTGTTTTTT

size: -
V: TRBV6-1
J: TRBJ2-1
D: -
CDR3: CASSEIQGSEQFF
DNA: TGTGCCAGCAGTGAAATACAGGGTAGTGAGCAGTTCTTC

size: many
V: TRBV12-3/TRBV12-4
J: TRBJ1-2
D: -
CDR3: CASSFGQVGYTF
DNA: TGTGCCAGCAGTTTTGGGCAGGTTGGCTACACCTTC

size: many
V: TRBV13
J: TRBJ1-2
D: TRBD1
CDR3: CASSLAGTANYGYTF
DNA: TGTGCCAGCAGCTTAGCTGGGACAGCTAACTATGGCTACACCTTC

size: many
V: TRBV6-1
J: TRBJ1-5
D: TRBD1
CDR3: CASSIGTGDYQPQHF
DNA: TGTGCCAGCAGCATCGGGACAGGGGATTATCAGCCCCAGCATTTT

size: -
V: TRBV19
J: TRBJ1-4
D: -
CDR3: CASGRPYNEKLFF
DNA: TGTGCCAGTGGCAGACCCTACAATGAAAAACTGTTTTTT

size: -
V: TRBV5-5
J: TRBJ1-5
D: -
CDR3: CASSLDLGVGQPQHF
DNA: TGTGCCAGCAGCTTGGACTTAGGGGTCGGTCAGCCCCAGCATTTT

size: few
V: TRBV6-1
J: TRBJ1-1
D: -
CDR3: CASTYSLRGGSMNTEAFF
DNA: TGTGCCAGCACCTACAGCCTCCGTGGGGGGTCCATGAACACTGAAGCTTTCTTT